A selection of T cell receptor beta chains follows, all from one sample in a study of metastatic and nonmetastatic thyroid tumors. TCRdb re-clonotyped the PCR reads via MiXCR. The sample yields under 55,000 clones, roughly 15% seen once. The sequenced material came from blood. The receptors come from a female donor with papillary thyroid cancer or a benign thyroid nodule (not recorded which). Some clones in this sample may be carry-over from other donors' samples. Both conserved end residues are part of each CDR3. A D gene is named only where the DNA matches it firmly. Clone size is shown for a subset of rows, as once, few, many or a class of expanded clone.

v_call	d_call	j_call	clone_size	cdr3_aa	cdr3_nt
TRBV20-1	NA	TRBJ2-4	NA	CSAREGEWDIQYF	TGCAGTGCTCGCGAAGGGGAATGGGACATTCAGTACTTC
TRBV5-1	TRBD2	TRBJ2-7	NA	CASSFLAAGYKQYF	TGTGCCAGCAGCTTTCTAGCGGCTGGCTACAAGCAGTACTTC
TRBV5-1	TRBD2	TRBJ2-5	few	CASSFGGWKETQYF	TGCGCCAGCAGCTTCGGGGGGTGGAAAGAGACCCAGTACTTC
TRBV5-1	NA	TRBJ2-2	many	CASSLAVNTGELFF	TGCGCCAGCAGCTTGGCAGTGAACACCGGGGAGCTGTTTTTT
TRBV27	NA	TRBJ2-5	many	CASTWETQYF	TGTGCCAGCACTTGGGAGACCCAGTACTTC
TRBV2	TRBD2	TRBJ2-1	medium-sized	CASSRASGTYNEQFF	TGTGCCAGCAGTAGGGCTAGCGGAACCTACAATGAGCAGTTCTTC
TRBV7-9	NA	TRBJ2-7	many	CASSLSGRAYEQYF	TGTGCCAGCAGCTTATCCGGGAGAGCCTACGAGCAGTACTTC
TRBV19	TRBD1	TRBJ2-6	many	CASSIRQGAGANVLTF	TGTGCCAGTAGTATACGACAGGGGGCTGGGGCCAACGTCCTGACTTTC
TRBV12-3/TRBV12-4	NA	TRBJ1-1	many	CASRGAGIPLAFF	TGTGCCAGCAGGGGGGCAGGGATCCCGTTAGCTTTCTTT
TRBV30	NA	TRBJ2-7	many	CAWSGGLSYEQYF	TGTGCCTGGAGTGGGGGCCTCTCCTACGAGCAGTACTTC
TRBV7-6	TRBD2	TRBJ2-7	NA	CASSKVLAVGISYEQYF	TGTGCCAGCAGCAAGGTACTAGCGGTAGGCATCTCCTACGAGCAGTACTTC
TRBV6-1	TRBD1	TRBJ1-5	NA	CASRAGTGGSNQPQHF	TGTGCCAGCAGAGCGGGGACAGGGGGCTCGAATCAGCCCCAGCATTTT
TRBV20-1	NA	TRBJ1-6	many	CSARDEEGTNSPLHF	TGCAGTGCTAGAGATGAGGAAGGGACCAATTCACCCCTCCACTTT
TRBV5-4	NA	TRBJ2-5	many	CASSKTQETQYF	TGTGCCAGCAGCAAAACCCAAGAGACCCAGTACTTC
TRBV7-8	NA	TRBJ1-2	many	CASSPSFRNYGYTF	TGTGCCAGCAGCCCTTCATTCAGGAACTATGGCTACACCTTC
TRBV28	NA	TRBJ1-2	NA	CASSLRGGYGYTF	TGTGCCAGCAGTTTGCGGGGTGGCTATGGCTACACCTTC
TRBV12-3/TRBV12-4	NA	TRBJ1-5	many	CASKASGESNQPQHF	TGTGCCAGCAAGGCGTCCGGGGAGAGCAATCAGCCCCAGCATTTT
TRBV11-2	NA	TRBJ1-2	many	CASSLDGSYGYTF	TGTGCCAGCAGCCTAGATGGGAGCTATGGCTACACCTTC